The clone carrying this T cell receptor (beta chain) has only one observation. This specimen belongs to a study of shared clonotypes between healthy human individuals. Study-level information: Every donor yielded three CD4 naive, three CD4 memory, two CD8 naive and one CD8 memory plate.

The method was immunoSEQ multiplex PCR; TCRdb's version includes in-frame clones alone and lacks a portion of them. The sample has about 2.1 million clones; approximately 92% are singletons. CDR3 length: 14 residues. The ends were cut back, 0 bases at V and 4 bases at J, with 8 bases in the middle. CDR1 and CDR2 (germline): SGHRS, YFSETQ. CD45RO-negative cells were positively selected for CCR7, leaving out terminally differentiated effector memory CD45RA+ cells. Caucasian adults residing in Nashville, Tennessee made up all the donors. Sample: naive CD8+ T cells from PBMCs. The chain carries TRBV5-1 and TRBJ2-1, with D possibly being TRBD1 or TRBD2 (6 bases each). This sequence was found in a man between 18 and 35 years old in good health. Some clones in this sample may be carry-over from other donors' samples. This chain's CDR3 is CASSLEGGYNEQFF. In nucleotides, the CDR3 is TGCGCCAGCAGCTTGGAAGGGGGGTACAATGAGCAGTTCTTC.